The 12 T cell receptor beta chains in this list originate from one sample, sequenced in a study of cytomegalovirus exposure and HLA in healthy donors. Researchers ran the PCR with 60 Vbeta and 13 Jbeta primers. Some clones are missing from TCRdb's copy, which holds only in-frame ones; the method was immunoSEQ multiplex PCR. This repertoire shows about 140,000 clones, approximately 82% found once; its top ten account for roughly 1.4%. Specimen: PBMCs. The source is a man aged 25 to 40 in good health and CMV-seropositive.

CDR3 coding DNA: TGTGCTAGTGGTTTAGGTGGCAGGGCTAACGAGCAGTACTTC. Its translation is CASGLGGRANEQYF. V usage is TRBV12-5 and J usage is TRBJ2-7, with a tentative D call TRBD1 (5 bases). V lost 3 bases and J lost 5, with 14 bases in between. This CDR3 is built from 14 residues. The germline V gene has CDR1 LGHNT and CDR2 FRNRAP.

The chain employs TRBV27 and TRBJ1-3; D not resolved. The CDR3 sequence is 16 residues long. CDR1 is MNHEY, CDR2 SMNVEV, per germline (reference sequence). V was pared by 4 bases and J by 0 bases, with 13 bases between. The DNA of the CDR3 is TGTGCCAGCAGTTCTAGGTCGCCGTTCTCTGGAAACACCATATATTTT. Encoded protein: CASSSRSPFSGNTIYF.

The chain uses TRBV6-5 and TRBJ2-7; 7 bases are shared with TRBD1. Germline CDR1 MNHEY, CDR2 SVGAGI. CDR3 size: 15 residues. V was pared by 6 bases and J by 1 base, with 9 bases of the junction left unmatched. The CDR3 is CASRPGTDRSYEQYF. DNA for the CDR3: TGTGCCAGCAGGCCCGGGACAGACCGATCCTACGAGCAGTACTTC.

The genes are TRBV19 and TRBJ1-5; D is unresolved. The CDR3 length is 13 residues. Trimming cost V 4 bases and J 3 bases, with 7 bases left between them. Germline V lookup: CDR1 LNHDA, CDR2 SQIVND (reference sequence). The CDR3 region is CASSTTVNQPQHF. CDR3 in DNA: TGTGCCAGTAGTACCACGGTCAATCAGCCCCAGCATTTT.

V usage is TRBV6-6 and J usage is TRBJ1-4; D might be TRBD1 (5 bases). The CDR3 length is 15 residues. The V gene's germline CDR1 is MNHNY and CDR2 SVGAGI (reference sequence). Trimming shortened V by 2 bases and J by 8 bases, and 15 bases separated the two germline ends. The CDR3 region is CASSYPGQGSEKLFF. CDR3 sequence (DNA): TGTGCCAGCAGTTACCCCGGGCAGGGAAGCGAAAAACTGTTTTTT.

The rearrangement uses TRBV7-8 and TRBJ1-6; 9 bases line up with TRBD1. In germline, CDR1 is SGHVS, CDR2 FQNEAQ. The J segment lost 7 bases and the V segment lost 4 bases, leaving 5 bases of the junction unmatched. This CDR3 is 15 amino acids long. CDR3 bases: TGTGCCAGCAGCTCGAGACAGGGGGTGAATTCACCCCTCCACTTT. Residues: CASSSRQGVNSPLHF.

The J gene is TRBJ2-4, the V gene TRBV6-6; 12 bases are shared with TRBD2. Germline assignment: CDR1 MNHNY and CDR2 SVGAGI (reference sequence). The CDR3 is 15 residues long. Trimming removed 7 bases from V and 6 bases from J; junction bases left unmatched: 7. This CDR3 is CASTVASGGGNIQYF. The CDR3 region has the DNA TGTGCCAGCACCGTGGCTAGCGGGGGGGGAAACATTCAGTACTTC.

The chain has TRBV30 and TRBJ2-4, with 13 positions matching TRBD2. Trimming took 3 bases from V and 0 from J; bases not matched to a gene: 8. Per germline, CDR1 GTSNPN and CDR2 SVGIG (reference sequence). CDR3 length: 18 amino acids. The CDR3 DNA sequence: TGTGCCTGGAGACGGACTAGCGGGGGACCTCTAGCCAAAAACATTCAGTACTTC. The encoded protein is CAWRRTSGGPLAKNIQYF.

This clone was recorded a few times. The chain uses TRBV5-4 and TRBJ1-1; 7 bases are shared with TRBD1. Per the germline V gene, CDR1 is SGHNT and CDR2 is YYREEE (reference sequence). Germline trimming cut 5 bases from V and 5 bases from J; bases unmatched to any gene: 12. CDR3 length: 15 residues. The CDR3 spells CASRGTQGTGTEAFF. Here the CDR3 DNA reads TGTGCCAGCAGAGGTACACAGGGGACGGGTACTGAAGCTTTCTTT.

This clone was observed a few times. The chain uses TRBV7-9 and TRBJ2-1; a weak D match, TRBD2 (5 bases). This CDR3 is built from 13 residues. Germline assignment: CDR1 SEHNR and CDR2 FQNEAQ (reference sequence). Trimming cost V 5 bases and J 9 bases, with 14 bases left between them. In nucleotides, the CDR3 is TGTGCCAGCAGCATACTAGGTGGTGGTGAGCAGTTCTTC. Protein: CASSILGGGEQFF.

This clone showed up just a few times. One end of the junction varies from germline; a read error may be responsible. This sequence joins TRBV4-1 and TRBJ2-7, with 10 bases identical to TRBD1. Per the germline V gene, CDR1 is MGHRA and CDR2 is YSYEKL. The CDR3 covers 14 residues. Written as DNA, the CDR3 is TGCGCCAGCAGCCATCCCGGACAGGGGGGCTCTCTACACTTC. Encoded protein: CASSHPGQGGSLHF.

In its sample, this clone was seen a few times. The rearrangement uses TRBV7-2 and TRBJ2-1; D is ambiguous. V was trimmed by 0 bases and J by 9 bases, leaving 6 bases between them. Germline lookup yields CDR1 SGHTA and CDR2 FQGNSA. The CDR3 is 12 amino acids. The CDR3 coding sequence is TGTGCCAGCAGCTTAGCCTCTCTTGAGCAGTTCTTC. Its translation is CASSLASLEQFF.